The next 8 T cell receptor beta chains were all read from a single sample in a study of naive and memory T cell subsets. Ligated cDNA underwent four rounds of PCR with nested alpha and beta constant region primers and SP2. TCRdb re-called the 5' RACE reads with MiXCR, one entry per CDR3 protein. The sample consists of about 62,000 distinct CDR3 sequences, more than 6.5% of them appearing once. An oligonucleotide containing a UMI was ligated to the 3' end of TCR cDNA. These receptors originate from a female donor in good health.

Only a few counts were recorded for this clonotype. V is TRBV20-1 and J is TRBJ1-1; maybe TRBD1 (6 bases). This CDR3 region has 14 residues. Germline V gives CDR1 DFQATT, CDR2 SNEGSKA (reference sequence). Trimming took 2 bases from V and 6 from J, leaving 16 bases between them. In DNA, the CDR3 is TGCAGTGCTAGATCCGGGACATGGTCCTCTGAAGCTTTCTTT. It encodes CSARSGTWSSEAFF.

This sequence joins TRBV21-1 and TRBJ1-4; the D call of TRBD1 is as the table states it, not checked on the DNA. TRBV21-1 is tagged as a pseudogene. This CDR3 spans 14 amino acids. The DNA for the CDR3 is TGTGCCAGCAGCGGCAAGGCAGGGAGGCGAAAACTGTTTTTT. This translates into CASSGKAGRRKLFF.

In its sample, this clonotype was seen a few times. The chain has TRBV6-5 and TRBJ2-1; D gene unclear. This CDR3 contains 16 residues. V lost 2 bases and J lost 4, with 15 bases in between. Per germline, CDR1 MNHEY and CDR2 SVGAGI. The CDR3 nucleotides read TGTGCCAGCAGTTACCTTGGACCATTTTCTTACAATGAGCAGTTCTTC. Protein: CASSYLGPFSYNEQFF.

This clonotype has a handful of counts. The chain carries TRBV27 and TRBJ2-1; 8 bases match TRBD1. Trimming removed 4 bases from V and 3 bases from J; junction bases left unmatched: 5. CDR1 and CDR2 (germline): MNHEY, SMNVEV (reference sequence). The CDR3 contains 15 residues. The CDR3 DNA is TGTGCCAGCAGTTCTTTCGGGACAGGCTACAATGAGCAGTTCTTC. Translated: CASSSFGTGYNEQFF.

Many counts were recorded for this clonotype. This chain joins TRBV29-1 and TRBJ2-1; D might be TRBD1 (6 bases). Trimming stripped 2 bases from V and 7 bases from J, with 18 bases between. The CDR3 extends over 15 amino acids. Germline CDR1 SQVTM, CDR2 ANQGSEA. This CDR3 reads CSVELVGGASNEQFF. For the CDR3, the DNA is TGCAGCGTTGAATTGGTTGGGGGCGCGTCAAATGAGCAGTTCTTC.

There are a few counts of this clonotype. This chain links TRBV20-1 with TRBJ2-7; TRBD2 aligns across 8 bases. The V gene's germline CDR1 is DFQATT and CDR2 SNEGSKA (reference sequence). V dropped 0 bases and J dropped 5; count of bases not matched to a gene: 6. The CDR3 is 14 residues long. The CDR3 spells CSAREIGRVDEQYF. The CDR3 DNA sequence: TGCAGTGCTAGAGAGATCGGGAGGGTGGACGAGCAGTACTTC.

The CDR3 loop reads CASSIVQGRLNEQFF. The CDR3, as DNA: TGTGCCAGTAGTATAGTTCAGGGTAGATTGAATGAGCAGTTCTTC. The V call is TRBV19, the J call TRBJ2-1; the D gene is possibly TRBD1 (5 bases). The CDR3 covers 15 residues. With 1 base removed from V and 7 bases from J, the gap between germline ends came to 14 bases. Germline V gene data show CDR1 as LNHDA and CDR2 as SQIVND (reference sequence).

This clonotype was picked up many times. V is TRBV18 and J is TRBJ2-1; D is unresolved. In germline, CDR1 is KGHSH, CDR2 LQKENI. V gave up 5 bases and J gave up 6 bases, with 14 bases separating them. This CDR3 region has 14 residues. CDR3 protein: CASSIGPTTNEQFF. The CDR3 DNA follows: TGTGCCAGCTCAATTGGGCCTACAACCAATGAGCAGTTCTTC.